This entry features one T cell receptor (beta chain) sequence. This clone showed up just once. What this receptor recognizes is not known. One base away there is no much larger clone; base qualities are not given. The CDR3 regions of human TCRbeta chains were analyzed by immunosequencing. The published analysis was carried out like this. Repertoire TCRs were checked for matches against a reference library of SARS-CoV-2-specific TCRs that had been generated using the MIRA antigen-specificity platform. Breadth was defined as the fraction of unique TCRs that were SARS-CoV-2-associated, and depth was defined as the fraction of total T cells that were SARS-CoV-2-associated. Each spike-specific TCR was assigned to its reactive spike region and to a CD4 or CD8 class using the MIRA data. Log10-transformed breadth and depth values were compared by one-way ANOVA with Sidak's multiple comparisons tests. Drawn from immuneACCESS, this table holds only the in-frame rearrangements with V and J called that TCRdb kept. Clones are partly lost; checked studies trace under half to an unresolved V gene and leave the rest unexplained. The V and J calls and the clone size are those of that table, but D and trimming were determined from the DNA. Recorded for this sample are 90,000 to 120,000 clones; around 87% of them occurred a single time. The top ten clonotypes cover 4% to 5.5% of the sample.

This specimen comes from a study of T cell responses to AZD1222 COVID-19 vaccine (dated by TCRdb to about 2021). General notes on the study: Because spike-specific TCR depth and breadth did not differ between the two schedules, AZD1222 recipients who got a second dose at roughly 4 weeks were pooled with those who got a second dose at roughly 12 weeks. TCR sequencing was performed for roughly 240 trial participants, of whom some 200 were given two doses of AZD1222 and approximately 25 were given two doses of MenACWY control vaccine. Trial participants were enrolled into age subgroups of 18-55, 56-69 and 70-plus years, which contained roughly 150, 30 and 60 TCR-sequenced participants, respectively. Study-wide conclusions, independent of this receptor: No day 14 peak-response samples were available, so repertoires were characterized only after the peak T cell response. The 56-69-year group was small, and its depth increase did not reach significance, likely because of low power. Participants were mostly white British and included more females than males, and it was suggested by the authors that clonal diversity may have been underestimated. Epitopes outside the regions mutated in the B.1.351 and B.1.1.7 variants were reportedly recognized by nearly half of the unique spike-specific TCRs. The vaccine-associated CD4 TCRs covered the entire spike protein, and the dominant responses fell in regions 160-218 and 743-854. Conclusions about previously exposed vaccinees are limited because only 6 or 7 AZD1222 recipients were SARS-CoV-2 seropositive at baseline. After two AZD1222 doses, spike-specific TCR breadth and depth were significantly higher than at day 0 and than in MenACWY recipients.

The meaning of the sample's time point label: baseline before first vaccination. The vaccinee samples were drawn from two UK trials, COV001 and COV002, one of which was a single-blind randomized controlled phase 2/3 trial testing AZD1222 (ChAdOx1 nCoV-19) in healthy adults. For TCRbeta chain sequencing, PBMC samples were collected from trial participants at day 0 and at day 28 after the second dose. CDR1 and CDR2, looked up from the germline V gene, are KGHSH and LQKENI. Measured from the cysteine to the phenylalanine, the CDR3 is 10 residues long. Only the CDR3 DNA stays, 30 bases, in frame from base 1. A distance of 0 bases separates the germline ends of V and J, which lose 4 bases and 3 bases respectively.

Sequences were derived from peripheral blood, sampled on day 0 of AZD1222 vaccination. The TCR was taken from an adult in good health. The chain is assembled from TRBV18 and TRBJ2-5; a confident D gene designation cannot be given. The bases read TGTGCCAGCTCACAAGAGACCCAGTACTTC. The resulting protein is CASSQETQYF.